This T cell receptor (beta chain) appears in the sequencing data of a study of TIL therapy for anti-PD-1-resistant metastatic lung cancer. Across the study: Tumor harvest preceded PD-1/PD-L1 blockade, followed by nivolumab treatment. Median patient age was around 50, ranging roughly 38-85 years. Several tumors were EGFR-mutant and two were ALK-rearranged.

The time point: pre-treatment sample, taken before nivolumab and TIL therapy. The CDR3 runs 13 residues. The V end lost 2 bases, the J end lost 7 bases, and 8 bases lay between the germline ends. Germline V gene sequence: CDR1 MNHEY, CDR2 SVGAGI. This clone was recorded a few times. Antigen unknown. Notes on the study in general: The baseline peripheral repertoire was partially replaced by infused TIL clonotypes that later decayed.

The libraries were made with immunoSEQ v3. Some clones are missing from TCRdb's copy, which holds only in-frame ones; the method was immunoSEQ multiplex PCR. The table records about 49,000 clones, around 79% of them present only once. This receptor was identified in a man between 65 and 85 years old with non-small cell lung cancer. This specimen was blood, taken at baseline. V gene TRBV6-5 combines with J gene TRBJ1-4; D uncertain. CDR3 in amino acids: CASSYDQSEKLFF. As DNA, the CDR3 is TGTGCCAGCAGTTACGATCAGTCTGAAAAACTGTTTTTT.